These T cell receptor beta chains were read from a single sample in a study of cytomegalovirus exposure and HLA in healthy donors. Only in-frame clones appear in the TCRdb table, and some are missing; sequencing was by immunoSEQ multiplex PCR. The sample shows about 130,000 clones, around 84% of them seen only once. Sequences were obtained from PBMCs. These receptors were obtained from a man aged 50 or older in good health and CMV-seronegative. Both conserved end residues are part of each CDR3. A D gene is named only where the DNA matches it firmly. Rows give clone size only sometimes, using once, few, many, or a class for an expanded clone.

TRBV4-1,15,TRBJ1-5,NA,NA,TGCGCCAGCAGCCAAGGGCCTTATAGCAATCAGCCCCAGCATTTT,CASSQGPYSNQPQHF
TRBV27,16,TRBJ2-3,TRBD2,NA,TGTGCCAGCAGTTTATTGGCTAGCGGGGGCACAGATACGCAGTATTTT,CASSLLASGGTDTQYF
TRBV14,13,TRBJ2-7,TRBD1,NA,TGTGCCAGCAGCAGGGGGCCTAGGTACGAGCAGTACTTC,CASSRGPRYEQYF
TRBV11-1,15,TRBJ2-6,NA,NA,TGTGCCAGCAGGCCTCACATCTCTGGGGCCAACGTCCTGACTTTC,CASRPHISGANVLTF
TRBV5-1,14,TRBJ1-2,TRBD1,NA,TGCGCCAGCAGCTTGGGCAGGGGGCGCGATGGCTACACCTTC,CASSLGRGRDGYTF
TRBV7-8,16,TRBJ2-1,NA,NA,TGTGCCAGCAGCCCGCTGAGGGGGGGCTCCTACAATGAGCAGTTCTTC,CASSPLRGGSYNEQFF
TRBV6-1,14,TRBJ1-4,TRBD1,NA,TGTGCCAGCAGTGTTTCAGGGGGTTGGGAAAAACTGTTTTTT,CASSVSGGWEKLFF
TRBV27,10,TRBJ2-5,NA,NA,TGTGCCAGGTATGAAGAGACCCAGTACTTC,CARYEETQYF
TRBV7-2,16,TRBJ2-5,NA,NA,TGTGCCAGCAGCTTAGATATAGGAGGGGCCCGAGAGACCCAGTACTTC,CASSLDIGGARETQYF
TRBV15,17,TRBJ2-2,NA,NA,TGTGCCACCAGCAGAGGGGCAGGGGCACAGGACACCGGGGAGCTGTTTTTT,CATSRGAGAQDTGELFF
TRBV21-1,13,TRBJ1-1,NA,NA,TGTGCCAGCAGCAAGACACAAGATACTGAAGCTTTCTTT,CASSKTQDTEAFF
TRBV5-6,19,TRBJ2-3,TRBD2,once,TGTGCCAGCAGCTTGTTTAAATCGACTAGCGGGGGGTCTACAGATACGCAGTATTTT,CASSLFKSTSGGSTDTQYF
TRBV13,16,TRBJ1-2,TRBD1,NA,TGTGCCAGCAGCGCGCAGACAGGGCTCCACTCTATGGGCTACACCTTC,CASSAQTGLHSMGYTF
TRBV7-7,13,TRBJ2-5,TRBD2,NA,TGTGCTAGCAGCGGGGCAGAACAAGAGACCCAGTACTTC,CASSGAEQETQYF
TRBV5-4,16,TRBJ2-2,TRBD2,once,TGTGCCAGCAGTCTGCTAGCGGGGGAGAACACCGGGGAGCTGTTTTTT,CASSLLAGENTGELFF
TRBV5-1,17,TRBJ1-4,NA,few,TGCGCCAGCAGCTTGGACTTCGGGGGTGCAACTAATGAAAAACTGTTTTTT,CASSLDFGGATNEKLFF
TRBV5-1,15,TRBJ1-1,TRBD1,NA,TGCGCCAGCAGCTTTTACAGGGGAGTAGGGACTGAAGCTTTCTTT,CASSFYRGVGTEAFF
TRBV5-4,15,TRBJ2-2,NA,NA,TGTGCCAGCAGCCCGGGGGGACAGAACACCGGGGAGCTGTTTTTT,CASSPGGQNTGELFF
TRBV7-6,14,TRBJ1-2,NA,NA,TGTGCCAGCAGCTTAGTCCGGGAAGGCTATGGCTACACCTTC,CASSLVREGYGYTF
TRBV6-5,15,TRBJ2-1,TRBD2,NA,TGTGCCAGCAAACCTTACCGGACGGGGAGGGATGAGCAGTTCTTC,CASKPYRTGRDEQFF
TRBV19,15,TRBJ1-2,TRBD1,once,TGTGCCAGTAGTAGGACAGGGAGCATCGACTATGGCTACACCTTC,CASSRTGSIDYGYTF
TRBV19,17,TRBJ1-3,TRBD1,few,TGTGCCAGTACCTGGGGGACAGGGGGCGCAGCTGGAAACACCATATATTTT,CASTWGTGGAAGNTIYF
TRBV6-6,12,TRBJ2-3,TRBD2,NA,TGTGCCGGGAGCGGGGGCACAGATACGCAGTATTTT,CAGSGGTDTQYF
TRBV21-1,17,TRBJ2-6,NA,NA,TGTGCCAGCAGCATAGACAGGAGCTACTCTGGGGCCAACGTCCTGACTTTC,CASSIDRSYSGANVLTF
TRBV4-1,12,TRBJ1-2,NA,NA,TGCGCCAGCAGCCAATTTTCGTATGGCTACACCTTC,CASSQFSYGYTF
TRBV6-6,16,TRBJ2-2,TRBD1,NA,TGTGCCAGCAGTTTTTGGACAGGGGAGAACACCGGGGAGCTGTTTTTT,CASSFWTGENTGELFF
TRBV7-8,14,TRBJ2-3,TRBD2,NA,TGTGCCAGCAGCCCGGGACTAGTATCAGATACGCAGTATTTT,CASSPGLVSDTQYF
TRBV7-3,12,TRBJ2-7,NA,NA,TGTGCCAGCAGCCGTAGACAGTACGAGCAGTACTTC,CASSRRQYEQYF
TRBV5-4,13,TRBJ2-5,NA,NA,TGTGCCAGCAGCTTGGTGGTCGGAGAGACCCAGTACTTC,CASSLVVGETQYF
TRBV19,15,TRBJ2-7,TRBD1,NA,TGTGCCAGTAGTGCCTCCGGGACAGGGCTCTACGAGCAGTACTTC,CASSASGTGLYEQYF
TRBV9,14,TRBJ1-1,NA,NA,TGTGCCAGCAGCGATGCGAACTTGAACACTGAAGCTTTCTTT,CASSDANLNTEAFF
TRBV5-5,15,TRBJ2-5,NA,once,TGTGCCAGCAGCTTGGTTTGGCTGGGGCGGGGGACCCAGTACTTC,CASSLVWLGRGTQYF
TRBV30,14,TRBJ2-2,NA,NA,TGTGCCTGGAGGGGCAGGGTGAACACCGGGGAGCTGTTTTTT,CAWRGRVNTGELFF
TRBV7-9,15,TRBJ1-1,TRBD1,NA,TGTGCCAGCAGCTTAGTTGGACAGGGTGACACTGAAGCTTTCTTT,CASSLVGQGDTEAFF
TRBV4-1,16,TRBJ1-1,NA,NA,TGCGCCAGCAGCCAAGTGGTGAGGGGAGGATACACTGAAGCTTTCTTT,CASSQVVRGGYTEAFF
TRBV7-2,15,TRBJ2-2,TRBD2,NA,TGTGCCAGCAGACCCGGGACTAGTGGTACCGGGGAGCTGTTTTTT,CASRPGTSGTGELFF
TRBV6-6,15,TRBJ2-1,TRBD1,NA,TGTGCCAGCAGACCCGACAGGGGGCCAAACAATGAGCAGTTCTTC,CASRPDRGPNNEQFF
TRBV7-9,13,TRBJ1-4,NA,few,TGTGCCAGCAGCTTAGGACAGAATGAAAAACTGTTTTTT,CASSLGQNEKLFF
TRBV7-6,14,TRBJ1-1,TRBD1,NA,TGTGCCAGCAGCAGACAAACAGGGGGCGAAGGAGCTTTCTTT,CASSRQTGGEGAFF
TRBV19,14,TRBJ1-5,NA,NA,TGTGCCAGCAAGGTCGGGGTTGGCAATCAGCCCCAGCATTTT,CASKVGVGNQPQHF
TRBV29-1,16,TRBJ2-2,TRBD1,NA,TGCAGCGTTGAAGCGGGGTCCGGACAGGGTCCCGGGGAGCTGTTTTTT,CSVEAGSGQGPGELFF
TRBV6-6,16,TRBJ1-5,NA,NA,TGTGCCTCAAGGGAGGAGGGAGATCATAGCAATCAGCCCCAGCATTTT,CASREEGDHSNQPQHF
TRBV6-5,14,TRBJ1-2,NA,NA,TGTGCCAGCAGTCCATCCCCGTCAGGGTTCGGCTACACCTTC,CASSPSPSGFGYTF
TRBV5-5,14,TRBJ1-3,NA,NA,TGTGCCAGCAGCCTCCGGGACAATGGAAACACCATATATTTT,CASSLRDNGNTIYF
TRBV6-1,15,TRBJ2-7,TRBD1,NA,TGTGCCAGCAACGCCGCCGGGACAGGTACCTACGAGCAGTACTTC,CASNAAGTGTYEQYF
TRBV6-1,14,TRBJ1-1,NA,NA,TGTGCCAGCAGCCCGGCAGGGATGAACACTGAAGCTTTCTTT,CASSPAGMNTEAFF
TRBV5-1,12,TRBJ2-1,NA,NA,TGCGCCAGCAGCTCCGACAGTTCTGAGCAGTTCTTC,CASSSDSSEQFF
TRBV6-6,13,TRBJ1-1,NA,NA,TGTGCCAGCACCTTCACGGGGAGTACTGAAGCTTTCTTT,CASTFTGSTEAFF
TRBV5-4,14,TRBJ1-2,TRBD1,NA,TGTGCCAGCAGCTATGGGACAGGGAATAATGGCTACACCTTC,CASSYGTGNNGYTF
TRBV19,15,TRBJ1-1,NA,NA,TGTGCCAGTAGTATAGTGGGAGGGGCATTCACTGAAGCTTTCTTT,CASSIVGGAFTEAFF
TRBV6-1,13,TRBJ1-1,NA,once,TGTGCCAGCAGTTTTGGAGGATACACTGAAGCTTTCTTT,CASSFGGYTEAFF
TRBV30,14,TRBJ1-1,NA,NA,TGTGCCTGGACTGGGGGGAGGATGAACACTGAAGCTTTCTTT,CAWTGGRMNTEAFF
TRBV5-1,13,TRBJ1-1,NA,NA,TGCGCCAGCAGTATAACAGGTAACACTGAAGCTTTCTTT,CASSITGNTEAFF
TRBV7-8,15,TRBJ2-7,TRBD2,NA,TGTGCCAGCAGCTCCCGCCGACTAGCGGGGTACGAGCAGTACTTC,CASSSRRLAGYEQYF
TRBV7-2,17,TRBJ2-7,NA,NA,TGTGCCAGCAGCTTAGTGCCAGACAGGTTCGAGGCCTACGAGCAGTACTTC,CASSLVPDRFEAYEQYF